This is a list of T cell receptor beta chains from one sample in a study of cytomegalovirus exposure and HLA in healthy donors. TCRdb's copy holds only in-frame clones and misses some; the assay was immunoSEQ multiplex PCR. The data contain about 150,000 clones, more than 60% of them seen just once; the ten biggest clones take up 10%. The material sequenced was PBMCs. These receptors came from a man in his thirties or forties in good health and CMV-seropositive. Each CDR3 is given with its conserved first and last residue. The D gene is left open where the match is weak. The size entry is marked missing in some rows and otherwise reads once, few, many or a size class.

d_call,v_call,clone_size,j_call,cdr3_nt,cdr3_aa
TRBD1,TRBV19,.,TRBJ2-3,TGTGCCAGTAGTTCGGCCAGGGGGCGGATAGATACGCAGTATTTT,CASSSARGRIDTQYF
TRBD2,TRBV4-2,.,TRBJ2-2,TGTGCCAGCAGCCAAGATCTCCTAGCGGGGGCCGGGGAGCTGTTTTTT,CASSQDLLAGAGELFF
.,TRBV11-2,few,TRBJ2-7,TGTGCCAGCACTCTATCTTACGAGCAGTACTTC,CASTLSYEQYF
TRBD1,TRBV9,.,TRBJ2-7,TGTGCCAGCAGCGAGGGGACAGGGCTCTACGAGCAGTACTTC,CASSEGTGLYEQYF
TRBD1,TRBV4-1,few,TRBJ1-1,TGCGCCAGCAGCCAAGTGTACCTGTTTGGGACAGTCGCTGCGTCTTTCTTT,CASSQVYLFGTVAASFF
TRBD1,TRBV5-6,few,TRBJ1-3,TGTGCCAGCAGCCCGCCAGGGGGCTCTGGAAACACCATATATTTT,CASSPPGGSGNTIYF
.,TRBV10-3,.,TRBJ1-1,TGTGCCACCGCGCAGGGGAATATGAACACTGAAGCTTTCTTT,CATAQGNMNTEAFF
.,TRBV19,.,TRBJ1-1,TGTGCCAGTAGTATGGTCCCAGACACTGAAGCTTTCTTT,CASSMVPDTEAFF
TRBD2,TRBV5-1,.,TRBJ2-5,TGCGCCAGCAGCTTGAGCGGGAGGGTCCAAGAGACCCAGTACTTC,CASSLSGRVQETQYF
.,TRBV27,.,TRBJ1-2,TGTGCCAGCAGCACCCCTCAGGGGAGGGATGGCTACACCTTC,CASSTPQGRDGYTF
.,TRBV11-3,.,TRBJ2-7,TGTGCCAGCAGCCGACCCGGGTGGCCCGAGCAGTACTTC,CASSRPGWPEQYF
.,TRBV19,.,TRBJ1-4,TGTGCCAGTAGTATCGCCCTAAATGAAAAACTGTTTTTT,CASSIALNEKLFF
.,TRBV7-3,.,TRBJ2-3,TGTGCCAGCAGCTTAAGGGGTCCCTCGGGGAGTCCAGATACGCAGTATTTT,CASSLRGPSGSPDTQYF
TRBD2,TRBV5-1,.,TRBJ2-7,TGCGCCAGCAGCTTCGGACTAGCGGGACCCGACTTCGAGCAGTACTTC,CASSFGLAGPDFEQYF
.,TRBV25-1,.,TRBJ2-7,TGTGCCAGCAGCAAGTTACCGGGACCGCAGGGGTCCTACGAGCAGTACTTC,CASSKLPGPQGSYEQYF
TRBD1,TRBV2,few,TRBJ1-5,TGTGCCAGCAGCTGGACAGGGGATCAGCCCCAGCATTTT,CASSWTGDQPQHF
TRBD1,TRBV11-2,.,TRBJ2-7,TGTGCCAGCAGCTTAACGGGACAGGGTAACGAGCAGTACTTC,CASSLTGQGNEQYF
.,TRBV7-6,.,TRBJ2-6,TGTGCCAGCAGCTTCGTCGGAGGCTCTGGGGCCAACGTCCTGACTTTC,CASSFVGGSGANVLTF
TRBD1,TRBV5-6,.,TRBJ2-2,TGTGCCAGCACCCAGTTCTCTACGGGACAGGGATTCGGGGAGCTGTTTTTT,CASTQFSTGQGFGELFF
.,TRBV28,few,TRBJ1-5,TGTGCCAGCAGTACCGTGGGGTCAGGAGGAGGGAGGCCCCAGCATTTT,CASSTVGSGGGRPQHF
.,TRBV19,.,TRBJ2-7,TGTGCCAGTAGTATCGGGGGGCTGTACGAGCAGTACTTC,CASSIGGLYEQYF
.,TRBV19,.,TRBJ1-1,TGTGCCAGTAGTATAGTCAAGGGGGAAGCTTTCTTT,CASSIVKGEAFF
TRBD1,TRBV4-1,.,TRBJ1-2,TGCGCCAGCAGCCAGGACCCGGGACAGGGTCCAAATGGCTACACCTTC,CASSQDPGQGPNGYTF
.,TRBV5-1,.,TRBJ2-7,TGCGCCAGCAGCTTGGATGGGGCCTCCTACGAGCAGTACTTC,CASSLDGASYEQYF
.,TRBV21-1,.,TRBJ2-3,TGTGCCACCAGGGTGGGACTAGCGCCCTCCGATACGCAGTATTTT,CATRVGLAPSDTQYF
.,TRBV5-5,.,TRBJ1-1,TGTGCCAGCAGCTTGGGTTCCGGGGGAAACACTGAAGCTTTCTTT,CASSLGSGGNTEAFF
.,TRBV4-1,.,TRBJ2-3,TGCGCCAGCAGCCAAGATTATGGAGCTCGGGATACGCAGTATTTT,CASSQDYGARDTQYF
TRBD2,TRBV13,.,TRBJ2-5,TGTGCCAGCAGCCATTGGGCTAGCGGGAGGATGGTACAAGAGACCCAGTACTTC,CASSHWASGRMVQETQYF
.,TRBV4-1,.,TRBJ1-1,TGCGCCAGCAGCCGGGGGGGGGTGGTGCTGAACACTGAAGCTTTCTTT,CASSRGGVVLNTEAFF
TRBD2,TRBV2,.,TRBJ2-1,TGTGCCAGCAGTCCTGGACTAGCGGGCACCGGGGGTCCCTACAATGAGCAGTTCTTC,CASSPGLAGTGGPYNEQFF
.,TRBV27,.,TRBJ1-1,TGTGCCAGCAGTTTATCGGGTAGCCCAGGGGTAACTGAAGCTTTCTTT,CASSLSGSPGVTEAFF
.,TRBV7-2,.,TRBJ2-7,TGTGCCAGCAGCTTGCGGCGGGAAAGGAACGAGCAGTACTTC,CASSLRRERNEQYF
.,TRBV7-6,.,TRBJ2-1,TGTGCCAGCAGCCGGGAACGGTCCTACAATGAGCAGTTCTTC,CASSRERSYNEQFF
.,TRBV5-1,.,TRBJ2-1,TGCGCCAGCAGCTTCACGGCGGAGGGGAAGGATGAGCAGTTCTTC,CASSFTAEGKDEQFF
TRBD1,TRBV7-8,.,TRBJ1-2,TGTGCCAGCAGCTCCCGCTGGCCAACCCGGGACAGCCGGTACCACTATGGCTACACCTTC,CASSSRWPTRDSRYHYGYTF
.,TRBV11-3,once,TRBJ1-1,TGTGCCAGCAGCTCCGCAACGGGGAAAGAAGAAGCTTTCTTT,CASSSATGKEEAFF
TRBD1,TRBV9,.,TRBJ2-7,TGTGCCAGCAGCGCCGACGGAAGACAGGGGGCCTACGAGCAGTACTTC,CASSADGRQGAYEQYF
.,TRBV29-1,.,TRBJ2-2,TGCAGCGTTGAAGATCCAGGGGCCATGAGCGGGATCGTTGGCACCGGGGAGCTGTTTTTT,CSVEDPGAMSGIVGTGELFF
.,TRBV6-5,.,TRBJ1-1,TGTGCCAGCCACCTCCAACACGGGACTGAAGCTTTCTTT,CASHLQHGTEAFF
TRBD2,TRBV7-2,.,TRBJ2-7,TGTGCCAGCAGAACCCTTAAGACTAGCGGGAGGAACGAGCAGTACTTC,CASRTLKTSGRNEQYF
.,TRBV11-3,.,TRBJ2-1,TGTGCCAGCAGTTTTGGGGAGAGCTCCTACAATGAGCAGTTCTTC,CASSFGESSYNEQFF
TRBD2,TRBV28,once,TRBJ2-3,TGTGCCAGCAGTTTAATGCTAGCGGGAGGCACAGATACGCAGTATTTT,CASSLMLAGGTDTQYF
.,TRBV7-2,.,TRBJ2-3,TGTGCCAGCAGCCTGCTAGCAGATACGCAGTATTTT,CASSLLADTQYF
.,TRBV9,few,TRBJ2-1,TGTGCCAGCAGCGGACCGGGTAGGGGCCACAATGAGCAGTTCTTC,CASSGPGRGHNEQFF
TRBD2,TRBV11-3,few,TRBJ2-3,TGTGCCAGCAGCGATTCAGCGGGAGAGGCGGCAGATACGCAGTATTTT,CASSDSAGEAADTQYF
.,TRBV19,few,TRBJ2-3,TGTGCCAGTAGTATACGACAGAGCACAGATACGCAGTATTTT,CASSIRQSTDTQYF
.,TRBV7-9,.,TRBJ2-1,TGTGCCAGCAGCTTGGCGGGGTCCTACAATGAGCAGTTCTTC,CASSLAGSYNEQFF
TRBD2,TRBV6-1,.,TRBJ2-7,TGTGCCAGCATTCTAGGGAGGGGCTACGAGCAGTACTTC,CASILGRGYEQYF
TRBD1,TRBV10-3,.,TRBJ1-1,TGTGCCATCAGTGAGTTGGGACAGGGGAGCACTGAAGCTTTCTTT,CAISELGQGSTEAFF
.,TRBV27,.,TRBJ2-4,TGTGCCAGCAGTTTCGGGAACATTCAGTACTTC,CASSFGNIQYF
TRBD2,TRBV7-8,.,TRBJ2-1,TGTGCCACCCAGCAAGCGGGGCCCTACAATGAGCAGTTCTTC,CATQQAGPYNEQFF
.,TRBV7-8,.,TRBJ2-3,TGTGCCAGCAGCTTAGCGGAGGGACGGCCAGATACGCAGTATTTT,CASSLAEGRPDTQYF
.,TRBV6-5,.,TRBJ1-4,TGTGCCAGCAGTTCCCCTCGGGGAACTAATGAAAAACTGTTTTTT,CASSSPRGTNEKLFF
TRBD1,TRBV6-5,once,TRBJ1-2,TGTGCCAGCAGTTCAGGGGGCTATGGCTACACCTTC,CASSSGGYGYTF
TRBD1,TRBV7-3,few,TRBJ2-5,TGTGCCAGCAGCTTAGGAGAACAGGGGTTGGAGACCCAGTACTTC,CASSLGEQGLETQYF
.,TRBV4-1,few,TRBJ1-2,TGCGCCAGCAGCCAAGTTGGGCGGGACCCAGCTAACTATGGCTACACCTTC,CASSQVGRDPANYGYTF
TRBD1,TRBV11-3,.,TRBJ1-1,TGTGCCAGCAGCTCCCGGACAGGGGGTATACCTGAAGCTTTCTTT,CASSSRTGGIPEAFF
.,TRBV7-2,few,TRBJ1-3,TGTGCCAGCAGTACGGGTCTCTCTGGAAACACCATATATTTT,CASSTGLSGNTIYF
.,TRBV29-1,once,TRBJ2-1,TGCAGCGTGTGGAGGTTCCCTGAGCAGTTCTTC,CSVWRFPEQFF